Listed below are T cell receptor beta chains from one sample, sequenced in a study of identifying expanded T cells in peripheral blood. Sequencing used immunoSEQ multiplex PCR; TCRdb keeps in-frame clones, though not all of them. The repertoire holds tens of thousands of clones, with 88% as singletons. Specimen: blood. The receptors originated from a person aged 18-70 years in good health. CDR3s include the opening cysteine and the closing phenylalanine or tryptophan. A D gene is named only where the DNA matches it firmly. The listing skips clone size in some rows; elsewhere it reads once, few, many or a size class.

TRBV4-3	-	TRBJ1-2	TRBD1	TGCGCCAGCAGCAGGAGACAGGGACTGGGTGGCTACACCTTC	CASSRRQGLGGYTF
TRBV6-5	-	TRBJ1-1	-	TGTGCCAGCAGTTACTCGGCCCCTGAAGCTTTCTTT	CASSYSAPEAFF
TRBV15	-	TRBJ1-1	TRBD1	TGTGCCACCAGCGACAGGGGGGGAACTGAAGCTTTCTTT	CATSDRGGTEAFF
TRBV4-1	-	TRBJ2-7	-	TGCGCCAGCAGCCAAGAAGGGGGGGCTACCTACGAGCAGTACTTC	CASSQEGGATYEQYF
TRBV5-6	-	TRBJ1-2	TRBD1	TGTGCCAGCAGCTTTACAGGGGAGACCTATGGCTACACCTTC	CASSFTGETYGYTF
TRBV27	-	TRBJ1-2	TRBD1	TGTGCCAGCAGTGCCGGACAGGGGCTCAGCTATGGCTACACCTTC	CASSAGQGLSYGYTF
TRBV10-3	-	TRBJ1-2	-	TGTGCCATCAGTGATGGCAGCAACTATGGCTACACCTTC	CAISDGSNYGYTF
TRBV7-3	-	TRBJ2-2	TRBD1	TGTGCCAGCAGATCAAGACAGGGAGCCGGGGAGCTGTTTTTT	CASRSRQGAGELFF
TRBV6-1	-	TRBJ1-2	-	TGTGCCAGCATACGAGGTCGGGACATGAACTATGGCTACACCTTC	CASIRGRDMNYGYTF
TRBV6-5	-	TRBJ1-3	-	TGTGCCAGCAGTCGCCGGATCTCTGGAAACACCATATATTTT	CASSRRISGNTIYF
TRBV18	-	TRBJ2-4	-	TGTGCCAGCTCACCCGTGACCGGGGAGGACATTCAGTACTTC	CASSPVTGEDIQYF
TRBV7-9	-	TRBJ1-1	TRBD1	TGTGCCAGCAGCCCATATACAGGGGAAACTGAAGCTTTCTTT	CASSPYTGETEAFF
TRBV18	-	TRBJ1-1	TRBD1	TGTGCCAGCTCACCCCCTACAGGGGTCGGAACTGAAGCTTTCTTT	CASSPPTGVGTEAFF
TRBV6-5	-	TRBJ1-1	TRBD1	TGTGCCAGCAGTTACAGTTGGACAGGGGGTTTTGAAGCTTTCTTT	CASSYSWTGGFEAFF
TRBV7-3	-	TRBJ2-5	TRBD2	TGTGCCAGCAGCTTGGTAGCGGGCCCCCAAGAGACCCAGTACTTC	CASSLVAGPQETQYF
TRBV10-3	-	TRBJ2-5	TRBD1	TGTGCCATCAGCTCCGGGACAGGGGGCAGAGAGACCCAGTACTTC	CAISSGTGGRETQYF
TRBV5-8	-	TRBJ1-6	-	TGTGCCAGCAGCCTGGGGGGGGACACCCTCCACTTT	CASSLGGDTLHF
TRBV5-1	-	TRBJ2-1	TRBD2	TGCGCCAGCAGCCCGCCAGGACTAGCGGGGAACTCCTACAATGAGCAGTTCTTC	CASSPPGLAGNSYNEQFF
TRBV7-9	-	TRBJ1-1	-	TGTGCCAGCAGCCCCCCGGAGGCAGTGAGGGCTGAAGCTTTCTTT	CASSPPEAVRAEAFF
TRBV7-9	-	TRBJ1-4	-	TGTGCCAGCAGCTTAATTTTTAAAGGGGGGCAACATAATGAAAAACTGTTTTTT	CASSLIFKGGQHNEKLFF
TRBV5-6	-	TRBJ2-1	-	TGTGCCAGCAGCTCTAGCTCCTACAATGAGCAGTTCTTC	CASSSSSYNEQFF
TRBV5-1	-	TRBJ2-2	-	TGCGCCAGCAGCTTGCTTCCCGGGGAGCTGTTTTTT	CASSLLPGELFF
TRBV4-1	-	TRBJ2-1	TRBD2	TGCGCCAGCAGCCCCTTTCTAGCGGGAGGCCTCAATGAGCAGTTCTTC	CASSPFLAGGLNEQFF
TRBV27	-	TRBJ2-1	-	TGTGCCAGCAGTCTAGGTTCCGAGCAGTTCTTC	CASSLGSEQFF
TRBV29-1	-	TRBJ1-2	TRBD1	TGCAGCGTTGGGGGGGACAGGGGAGGTGGCTACACCTTC	CSVGGDRGGGYTF
TRBV4-1	-	TRBJ2-2	-	TGCGCCAGCAGCCAACAAGCTACGGGCACCGGGGAGCTGTTTTTT	CASSQQATGTGELFF
TRBV18	-	TRBJ1-1	-	TGTGCCAGCTCACCACAGGGGAACACTGAAGCTTTCTTT	CASSPQGNTEAFF
TRBV5-4	-	TRBJ1-6	TRBD1	TGTGCCAGCAGCTTGTCGACAGGGGGGGGTTCACCCCTCCACTTT	CASSLSTGGGSPLHF
TRBV7-6	-	TRBJ2-2	-	TGTGCCAGCACCCCCCTCCATTCAATCGCCGGGGAGCTGTTTTTT	CASTPLHSIAGELFF
TRBV21-1	few	TRBJ1-5	-	TGTGCCACCCCCTCCCTCAGGGTGTATAGCAATCAGCCCCAGCATTTT	CATPSLRVYSNQPQHF
TRBV15	-	TRBJ2-3	-	TGTGCCACCAGCAGAGACAGGTTCACAGATACGCAGTATTTT	CATSRDRFTDTQYF
TRBV6-6	-	TRBJ1-1	-	TGTGCCAGCAGTCGTCCGGGGAGAGGGGTGAACACTGAAGCTTTCTTT	CASSRPGRGVNTEAFF
TRBV5-1	-	TRBJ2-3	-	TGCGCCAGCAGCTTCGGCCAGGGTTCGGATACGCAGTATTTT	CASSFGQGSDTQYF
TRBV27	few	TRBJ2-2	-	TGTGCCAGCAAAATACCCGGGGCCGGGGAGCTGTTTTTT	CASKIPGAGELFF
TRBV4-1	-	TRBJ2-2	-	TGCGCCAGCAGCCAAGCAAGCAACACCGGGGAGCTGTTTTTT	CASSQASNTGELFF
TRBV30	-	TRBJ2-2	-	TGTGCCTGGGACCAAGCCAGCGGGGAGCTGTTTTTT	CAWDQASGELFF
TRBV27	-	TRBJ2-1	TRBD2	TGTGCCAGCAGTTTGACCACGGGGGGGCAATACAATGAGCAGTTCTTC	CASSLTTGGQYNEQFF
TRBV5-1	once	TRBJ1-6	TRBD1	TGCGCCAGCAGCTTGTCCCGTGACAGGGCGAGGAATTCACCCCTCCACTTT	CASSLSRDRARNSPLHF
TRBV6-5	-	TRBJ2-7	-	TGTGCCAGCAGTTACTCCAGGGCACAGGGCTACGAGCAGTACTTC	CASSYSRAQGYEQYF
TRBV11-3	-	TRBJ1-1	-	TGTGCCAGCAGCGGATTTGGGGGTCTAAAGACTGAAGCTTTCTTT	CASSGFGGLKTEAFF
TRBV9	-	TRBJ1-1	-	TGTGCCAGCAGCAGAGGTTCTGGGGGGAAGGGGGACACTGAAGCTTTCTTT	CASSRGSGGKGDTEAFF
TRBV2	-	TRBJ2-4	TRBD2	TGTGCCACTTCGCTCGGGGCTAGCGGGGGAGGTAAAAACATTCAGTACTTC	CATSLGASGGGKNIQYF
TRBV5-1	-	TRBJ2-1	TRBD2	TGCGCCAGCAGCTTGACGGGACTAGCGGGAGTCCGCTCCTACAATGAGCAGTTCTTC	CASSLTGLAGVRSYNEQFF
TRBV19	-	TRBJ1-1	-	TGTGCCAGTAGCCCCAGGGGAGGGACCACTGAAGCTTTCTTT	CASSPRGGTTEAFF
TRBV5-1	-	TRBJ2-1	TRBD2	TGCGCCAGCAGCTCTGGACTAGTTCAGTTAGGTGAGCAGTTCTTC	CASSSGLVQLGEQFF
TRBV11-2	-	TRBJ2-7	-	TGTGCCAGCAGCCCGCACGTCGCAGGGGTCCACGAGCAGTACTTC	CASSPHVAGVHEQYF
TRBV12-5	-	TRBJ1-5	-	TGTGCTAGTGCCCCCATTTGGGGGGGGAATCAGCCCCAGCATTTT	CASAPIWGGNQPQHF
TRBV6-6	-	TRBJ1-1	-	TGTGCCACCAGGGTGAGGGGTGGCGTGTCTGAAGCTTTCTTT	CATRVRGGVSEAFF
TRBV27	once	TRBJ2-1	-	TGTGCCAGCAGCACACAGGGTCGTCCCTACAATGAGCAGTTCTTC	CASSTQGRPYNEQFF
TRBV5-1	-	TRBJ1-2	-	TGCGCCAGCAGCTTGGACAGCGGTACTGGGGGCTACACCTTC	CASSLDSGTGGYTF
TRBV9	-	TRBJ2-3	TRBD2	TGTGCCAGCAGCCATACCGGGACTAGCGGGGGGTTCACAGATACGCAGTATTTT	CASSHTGTSGGFTDTQYF
TRBV2	-	TRBJ1-5	-	TGTGCCAGCAGTGGACCGGCCCGGCCCCAGCATTTT	CASSGPARPQHF
TRBV5-1	-	TRBJ1-2	TRBD1	TGCGCCAGCAGGGAGGGGTACAGGGGGCTGAACTATGGCTACACCTTC	CASREGYRGLNYGYTF
TRBV9	-	TRBJ1-4	-	TGTGCCAGCAGCGTAGTGGGGGAAGCTAATGAAAAACTGTTTTTT	CASSVVGEANEKLFF
TRBV7-3	-	TRBJ1-1	-	TGTGCCAGCAGATTAACAGGGAATGGAGACACTGAAGCTTTCTTT	CASRLTGNGDTEAFF